This TCR beta chain originates from a study of shared clonotypes between healthy human individuals. Germline V gene data show CDR1 as SGHVS and CDR2 as FNYEAQ. The CDR3 spans 15 residues. V lost 4 bases and J 2 bases, leaving 12 bases between the germline ends. Here immunoSEQ multiplex PCR was the method, and the copy in TCRdb shows in-frame clones only, minus some. Counted here are 2 million to 2.5 million clones, 93% occurring once; the ten biggest clones make up 0.35% to 0.45%. The source material was naive CD4+ T cells from PBMCs. Subset of the sample: CD45RA+ positively selected. V usage is TRBV7-6 and J usage is TRBJ1-3; D may be TRBD1 (6 bases). This receptor was taken from a man between 18 and 35 years old in good health. Some clones in this sample may be carry-over from other donors' samples. The CDR3 reads CASSSGVKAGNTIYF. The DNA for the CDR3 is TGTGCCAGCAGCTCAGGGGTAAAGGCTGGAAACACCATATATTTT. The whole variable domain, remainder taken from reference TRBV7-6 and TRBJ1-3, is GAGVSQSPRYKVTKRGQDVALRCDPISGHVSLYWYRQALGQGPEFLTYFNYEAQQDKSGLPNDRFSAERPEGSISTLTIQRTEQRDSAMYRCASSSGVKAGNTIYFGEGSWLTVV.